This T cell receptor beta chain was captured in a study of T cell responses to AZD1222 COVID-19 vaccine (dated by TCRdb to 2020 to 2022). Looking at the study overall: Because spike-specific TCR depth and breadth did not differ between the two schedules, AZD1222 recipients who got a second dose at roughly 4 weeks were pooled with those who got a second dose at roughly 12 weeks. A total of under 250 trial participants underwent TCR sequencing, of whom 207 had received two doses of AZD1222 and about 25 had received two doses of the MenACWY control vaccine. Trial participants were enrolled into age subgroups of 18-55, 56-69 and 70-plus years, which contained about 150, 28 and 57 TCR-sequenced participants, respectively.

Turning to this clone: Its binding antigen is unknown. The input lacks base qualities; no much larger clone sits a single base away.

The sample's time point label, decoded: baseline before first vaccination. Vaccinee samples came from UK trials COV001 and COV002, including a single-blind randomized controlled phase 2/3 trial of AZD1222 (ChAdOx1 nCoV-19) in healthy adults. For TCRbeta chain sequencing, PBMC samples from trial participants were taken at day 0 and at day 28 after the second dose. The CDR3 regions of human TCRbeta chains were subjected to immunosequencing. The original methods were these. Repertoire TCRs were matched against a reference library of SARS-CoV-2-specific TCRs generated with the MIRA antigen-specificity platform. Breadth was defined as the fraction of unique TCRs that were SARS-CoV-2-associated, and depth was defined as the fraction of total T cells that were SARS-CoV-2-associated. Using the MIRA data, each spike-specific TCR was mapped to the spike region that the TCR reacts to and placed in a CD4 or CD8 class. Log10-transformed breadth and depth values were compared by one-way ANOVA with Sidak's multiple comparisons tests. As stored in TCRdb, this immuneACCESS dataset retains in-frame rearrangements with V and J assigned. A fraction of the clones does not appear; measured against another copy, unresolved V genes explain less than half of the discrepancy, and the remainder lacks a known reason. The D gene and trimming were derived from the DNA, and the V and J assignments and clone size from that table. This sample is represented by 150,000 to 200,000 clones; roughly 94% of them were singletons. About 0.6% of the sample comes from the top ten.

Overall study outcomes, separate from this receptor: The whole spike protein was spanned by vaccine-associated CD4 TCRs, and dominant responses were seen in regions 160-218 and 743-854. Spike-specific TCR breadth and depth rose significantly after two AZD1222 doses compared with day 0 and with MenACWY recipients. Participants were mostly white British, with more females than males. The authors suggested clonal diversity may have been underestimated. Epitopes outside the regions mutated in the B.1.351 and B.1.1.7 variants were reportedly recognized by nearly half of the unique spike-specific TCRs. Because no day 14 peak-response samples were available, the repertoires could be characterized only after the peak T cell response. Conclusions about previously exposed vaccinees are limited because only 6 or 7 AZD1222 recipients were SARS-CoV-2 seropositive at baseline. The 56-69-year group was small, and its depth increase did not reach significance, likely because of low power.

This material consisted of peripheral blood, taken on day 0 of AZD1222 vaccination. The receptor comes from an adult in good health.

The nucleotide sequence reads as follows: TGTGCCTGGAGACCCCGACAGGGCTCCTACGAGCAGTACTTC. Translated, this gives CAWRPRQGSYEQYF. The chain is made from TRBV30 and TRBJ2-7; 7 junctional bases match TRBD1. Via the germline V gene (reference sequence), CDR1 is GTSNPN and CDR2 SVGIG. Trimming removed 3 bases from V and 0 bases from J; the gene matches leave 5 bases unexplained. Including the terminal cysteine and phenylalanine, the CDR3 comprises 14 residues. Only the CDR3 portion is preserved as DNA: 42 bases, with reading frame beginning at the first base.